This is a list of T cell receptor beta chains from one sample in a study of T-cell reconstitution after alpha-beta-depleted transplantation in children. TCRdb re-called the PCR reads through MiXCR, storing one row per CDR3 protein. The sample contains about 440,000 distinct CDR3 sequences, around two fifths of which appear only once. The sample consisted of PBMCs, taken before TCRalphabeta/CD19-depleted stem cell transplant. The receptors originated from a girl aged 2-9 years with aplastic anemia, due to receive a stem cell transplant. Each CDR3 is given with its conserved first and last residue. A D gene is named only where the DNA matches it firmly. Clone size, where shown, is once, few, many, or a class for clones that have expanded.

TRBV6-1	14	TRBJ2-3	NA	NA	CATNLAYSTDTQYF	TGTGCCACCAATCTAGCGTATAGCACAGATACGCAGTATTTT
TRBV5-1	16	TRBJ2-3	NA	NA	CASSLGDAGPTDTQYF	TGCGCCAGCAGCTTGGGGGACGCGGGGCCCACAGATACGCAGTATTTT
TRBV20-1	11	TRBJ2-3	NA	few	CSASVTDTQYF	TGCAGTGCTAGTGTAACAGATACGCAGTATTTT
TRBV6-5	15	TRBJ1-1	NA	NA	CASSSGAHANTEAFF	TGTGCCAGCAGTTCAGGGGCTCACGCGAACACTGAAGCTTTCTTT
TRBV20-1	14	TRBJ2-7	TRBD2	NA	CSARGPSGAYEQYF	TGCAGTGCTAGAGGGCCTAGCGGGGCATACGAGCAGTACTTC
TRBV20-1	14	TRBJ2-4	NA	few	CSAVGAVAKNIQYF	TGCAGTGCCGTGGGAGCAGTAGCCAAAAACATTCAGTACTTC
TRBV28	16	TRBJ2-3	TRBD2	NA	CASSLASGGRIDTQYF	TGTGCCAGCAGTCTCGCTAGCGGGGGCCGCATTGATACGCAGTATTTT
TRBV3-1	14	TRBJ2-7	TRBD2	many	CASSQGTSVYEQYF	TGTGCCAGCAGCCAGGGGACTAGCGTCTACGAGCAGTACTTC
TRBV9	17	TRBJ2-1	TRBD2	many	CASSDNTGTSGYNEQFF	TGTGCCAGCAGCGACAATACCGGGACTAGCGGCTACAATGAGCAGTTCTTC
TRBV18	17	TRBJ2-3	TRBD2	many	CASSPPRTSGFTDTQYF	TGTGCCAGCTCACCACCCCGGACTAGCGGGTTCACAGATACGCAGTATTTT
TRBV29-1	14	TRBJ1-2	TRBD1	many	CSVRGQGLGYGYTF	TGCAGCGTTAGAGGACAGGGTTTGGGCTATGGCTACACCTTC
TRBV5-1	13	TRBJ2-7	NA	NA	CASSTAGPNEQYF	TGCGCCAGCAGCACCGCAGGGCCCAACGAGCAGTACTTC
TRBV6-1	14	TRBJ2-3	TRBD1	NA	CASRNRGLMDTQYF	TGTGCCAGCAGGAACAGGGGTCTAATGGATACGCAGTATTTT
TRBV6-2/TRBV6-3	16	TRBJ2-1	TRBD2	NA	CASRPRRLAGLGEQFF	TGTGCCAGCAGGCCCCGTCGGCTAGCGGGGCTCGGGGAGCAGTTCTTC
TRBV12-3/TRBV12-4	15	TRBJ2-1	TRBD2	many	CASSRGLAGGGEQFF	TGTGCCAGCAGCCGGGGACTAGCGGGAGGAGGAGAGCAGTTCTTC
TRBV28	15	TRBJ2-5	NA	NA	CASSLRGGPQETQYF	TGTGCCAGCAGTTTACGAGGAGGTCCCCAAGAGACCCAGTACTTC
TRBV18	15	TRBJ2-5	NA	many	CASSPQEGHQETQYF	TGTGCCAGCTCACCGCAGGAGGGCCACCAAGAGACCCAGTACTTC
TRBV5-5	15	TRBJ2-2	TRBD2	many	CASSLAGAHTGELFF	TGTGCCAGCAGCTTAGCGGGAGCCCACACCGGGGAGCTGTTTTTT
TRBV29-1	13	TRBJ2-5	NA	NA	CSVEDVRGETQYF	TGCAGCGTTGAAGATGTCAGGGGAGAGACCCAGTACTTC
TRBV3-1	16	TRBJ2-5	NA	many	CASSQDIGASSETQYF	TGTGCCAGCAGCCAAGATATAGGCGCTTCGTCGGAGACCCAGTACTTC
TRBV7-9	16	TRBJ2-2	TRBD2	few	CASSLERGTQKRELFF	TGTGCCAGCAGCCTTGAGCGGGGGACCCAGAAACGGGAGCTGTTTTTT
TRBV6-1	15	TRBJ2-6	NA	NA	CASSRPGAGANVLTF	TGTGCCAGCAGTCGACCAGGGGCGGGGGCCAACGTCCTGACTTTC
TRBV12-3/TRBV12-4	13	TRBJ2-3	NA	NA	CASSLSVRDTQYF	TGTGCCAGCAGTTTATCCGTTCGAGATACGCAGTATTTT
TRBV12-3/TRBV12-4	13	TRBJ2-3	NA	NA	CASSYATPDTQYF	TGTGCCAGCAGTTACGCTACTCCGGATACGCAGTATTTT
TRBV13	14	TRBJ2-5	TRBD1	many	CASSSSRGLETQYF	TGTGCCAGCAGCTCCTCCAGGGGGCTCGAGACCCAGTACTTC
TRBV5-6	15	TRBJ2-1	TRBD2	few	CASTLSSGSRSEQFF	TGTGCCAGCACCCTTAGCAGCGGGAGTAGAAGTGAGCAGTTCTTC
TRBV29-1	14	TRBJ2-1	TRBD2	NA	CSAMGLAGNNEQFF	TGCAGCGCCATGGGACTAGCGGGGAACAATGAGCAGTTCTTC
TRBV11-1	21	TRBJ2-1	NA	NA	CASSLAGELGAAPSSYNEQFF	TGTGCCAGCAGCTTAGCAGGAGAGTTGGGGGCAGCGCCAAGCTCCTACAATGAGCAGTTCTTC
TRBV10-3	13	TRBJ2-5	NA	few	CAISGLERETQYF	TGTGCCATCAGTGGGCTCGAAAGGGAGACCCAGTACTTC
TRBV12-3/TRBV12-4	15	TRBJ1-2	NA	few	CASRTRDPNPNGYTF	TGTGCCAGCCGAACCCGGGACCCTAATCCTAATGGCTACACCTTC
TRBV6-1	15	TRBJ2-7	NA	NA	CASSPYGVSSYEQYF	TGTGCCAGCAGCCCCTATGGGGTCAGCTCCTACGAGCAGTACTTC